The 8 T cell receptor beta chains below come from one sample, sequenced in a study of T cell responses to AZD1222 COVID-19 vaccine. Sequencing used immunoSEQ multiplex PCR; TCRdb keeps in-frame clones, though not all of them. The data contain more than 75,000 clones, about 90% of them singletons. Sample: peripheral blood, taken on day 0 of AZD1222 vaccination. All receptors come from an adult in good health.

The V call is TRBV28, the J call TRBJ2-1, with D perhaps TRBD2 (6 bases). This CDR3 is built from 13 residues. Germline values: CDR1 MDHEN, CDR2 SYDVKM. Trimming stripped 7 bases from V and 7 bases from J, with 14 bases between. The CDR3 bases are TGTGCCAGCATCCCCCGGGACTTAAATGAGCAGTTCTTC. Translation gives CASIPRDLNEQFF.

This clone was seen only once. This chain links TRBV19 with TRBJ1-2; no firm D call. Per germline, CDR1 LNHDA and CDR2 SQIVND (reference sequence). The ends were cut back, 4 bases at V and 4 bases at J, with 13 bases in the middle. The CDR3 extends over 14 amino acids. The CDR3 loop is CASSTPGATYGYTF. CDR3 coding DNA: TGTGCCAGTAGTACGCCGGGAGCAACCTATGGCTACACCTTC.

The V call is TRBV12-5, the J call TRBJ2-5, with 7 bases identical to TRBD1. J gave up 5 bases and V 0 bases, and 6 bases lay outside the gene matches. Germline lookup yields CDR1 LGHNT and CDR2 FRNRAP. CDR3 length: 15 residues. CDR3 region: CASGLVDRERETQYF. The CDR3 nucleotides read TGTGCTAGTGGTTTGGTAGACAGGGAGCGGGAGACCCAGTACTTC.

The chain is built from TRBV27 and TRBJ2-2; TRBD1 matches at 7 bases. J was trimmed by 6 bases and V by 6 bases; bases with no gene match: 1. Germline CDR1 reads MNHEY; CDR2 reads SMNVEV (reference sequence). The CDR3 covers 12 residues. Written as DNA, the CDR3 is TGTGCCAGCAGACAGGGGTCCGGGGAGCTGTTTTTT. Residues: CASRQGSGELFF.

V and J are TRBV15 and TRBJ2-7; D remains unclear. The length of the CDR3 is 15 residues. Per germline, CDR1 LNHNV and CDR2 YYDKDF (reference sequence). V lost 5 bases, J lost 1 base, and 15 bases lay in between. This chain's CDR3 is CATSSSRSGSYEQYF. DNA for the CDR3: TGTGCCACCAGCTCCAGCAGATCTGGATCCTACGAGCAGTACTTC.

This clone was recorded only once. This rearrangement joins TRBV5-1 to TRBJ1-4; D is uncertain. This CDR3 is built from 12 residues. V shed 6 bases and J shed 5 bases, with 8 bases lying between them. From germline, CDR1 is SGHRS and CDR2 YFSETQ. DNA for the CDR3: TGCGCCAGCAACGGAGAGAATGAAAAACTGTTTTTT. This gives the protein CASNGENEKLFF.

The V gene is TRBV28, the J gene TRBJ1-6; D possibly corresponds to TRBD1 (5 bases). The CDR3 totals 19 residues. V dropped 4 bases and J dropped 0 bases, with 19 bases sitting between them. Germline V gene data show CDR1 as MDHEN and CDR2 as SYDVKM. The CDR3 spells CASSSGGRRAGSYNSPLHF. CDR3 bases: TGTGCCAGCAGTTCCGGGGGACGGAGAGCAGGCTCCTATAATTCACCCCTCCACTTT.

J is TRBJ2-3 and V is TRBV19, with TRBD2 matching over 7 bases. The CDR3 loop spans 13 amino acids. CDR1 is LNHDA, CDR2 SQIVND, per germline (reference sequence). V lost 10 bases to trimming and J lost 3 bases; unmatched junction nucleotides: 7. The DNA of the CDR3 is TGTGCCACCGCGGGAGTCAGTACAGATACGCAGTATTTT. Its protein product is CATAGVSTDTQYF.